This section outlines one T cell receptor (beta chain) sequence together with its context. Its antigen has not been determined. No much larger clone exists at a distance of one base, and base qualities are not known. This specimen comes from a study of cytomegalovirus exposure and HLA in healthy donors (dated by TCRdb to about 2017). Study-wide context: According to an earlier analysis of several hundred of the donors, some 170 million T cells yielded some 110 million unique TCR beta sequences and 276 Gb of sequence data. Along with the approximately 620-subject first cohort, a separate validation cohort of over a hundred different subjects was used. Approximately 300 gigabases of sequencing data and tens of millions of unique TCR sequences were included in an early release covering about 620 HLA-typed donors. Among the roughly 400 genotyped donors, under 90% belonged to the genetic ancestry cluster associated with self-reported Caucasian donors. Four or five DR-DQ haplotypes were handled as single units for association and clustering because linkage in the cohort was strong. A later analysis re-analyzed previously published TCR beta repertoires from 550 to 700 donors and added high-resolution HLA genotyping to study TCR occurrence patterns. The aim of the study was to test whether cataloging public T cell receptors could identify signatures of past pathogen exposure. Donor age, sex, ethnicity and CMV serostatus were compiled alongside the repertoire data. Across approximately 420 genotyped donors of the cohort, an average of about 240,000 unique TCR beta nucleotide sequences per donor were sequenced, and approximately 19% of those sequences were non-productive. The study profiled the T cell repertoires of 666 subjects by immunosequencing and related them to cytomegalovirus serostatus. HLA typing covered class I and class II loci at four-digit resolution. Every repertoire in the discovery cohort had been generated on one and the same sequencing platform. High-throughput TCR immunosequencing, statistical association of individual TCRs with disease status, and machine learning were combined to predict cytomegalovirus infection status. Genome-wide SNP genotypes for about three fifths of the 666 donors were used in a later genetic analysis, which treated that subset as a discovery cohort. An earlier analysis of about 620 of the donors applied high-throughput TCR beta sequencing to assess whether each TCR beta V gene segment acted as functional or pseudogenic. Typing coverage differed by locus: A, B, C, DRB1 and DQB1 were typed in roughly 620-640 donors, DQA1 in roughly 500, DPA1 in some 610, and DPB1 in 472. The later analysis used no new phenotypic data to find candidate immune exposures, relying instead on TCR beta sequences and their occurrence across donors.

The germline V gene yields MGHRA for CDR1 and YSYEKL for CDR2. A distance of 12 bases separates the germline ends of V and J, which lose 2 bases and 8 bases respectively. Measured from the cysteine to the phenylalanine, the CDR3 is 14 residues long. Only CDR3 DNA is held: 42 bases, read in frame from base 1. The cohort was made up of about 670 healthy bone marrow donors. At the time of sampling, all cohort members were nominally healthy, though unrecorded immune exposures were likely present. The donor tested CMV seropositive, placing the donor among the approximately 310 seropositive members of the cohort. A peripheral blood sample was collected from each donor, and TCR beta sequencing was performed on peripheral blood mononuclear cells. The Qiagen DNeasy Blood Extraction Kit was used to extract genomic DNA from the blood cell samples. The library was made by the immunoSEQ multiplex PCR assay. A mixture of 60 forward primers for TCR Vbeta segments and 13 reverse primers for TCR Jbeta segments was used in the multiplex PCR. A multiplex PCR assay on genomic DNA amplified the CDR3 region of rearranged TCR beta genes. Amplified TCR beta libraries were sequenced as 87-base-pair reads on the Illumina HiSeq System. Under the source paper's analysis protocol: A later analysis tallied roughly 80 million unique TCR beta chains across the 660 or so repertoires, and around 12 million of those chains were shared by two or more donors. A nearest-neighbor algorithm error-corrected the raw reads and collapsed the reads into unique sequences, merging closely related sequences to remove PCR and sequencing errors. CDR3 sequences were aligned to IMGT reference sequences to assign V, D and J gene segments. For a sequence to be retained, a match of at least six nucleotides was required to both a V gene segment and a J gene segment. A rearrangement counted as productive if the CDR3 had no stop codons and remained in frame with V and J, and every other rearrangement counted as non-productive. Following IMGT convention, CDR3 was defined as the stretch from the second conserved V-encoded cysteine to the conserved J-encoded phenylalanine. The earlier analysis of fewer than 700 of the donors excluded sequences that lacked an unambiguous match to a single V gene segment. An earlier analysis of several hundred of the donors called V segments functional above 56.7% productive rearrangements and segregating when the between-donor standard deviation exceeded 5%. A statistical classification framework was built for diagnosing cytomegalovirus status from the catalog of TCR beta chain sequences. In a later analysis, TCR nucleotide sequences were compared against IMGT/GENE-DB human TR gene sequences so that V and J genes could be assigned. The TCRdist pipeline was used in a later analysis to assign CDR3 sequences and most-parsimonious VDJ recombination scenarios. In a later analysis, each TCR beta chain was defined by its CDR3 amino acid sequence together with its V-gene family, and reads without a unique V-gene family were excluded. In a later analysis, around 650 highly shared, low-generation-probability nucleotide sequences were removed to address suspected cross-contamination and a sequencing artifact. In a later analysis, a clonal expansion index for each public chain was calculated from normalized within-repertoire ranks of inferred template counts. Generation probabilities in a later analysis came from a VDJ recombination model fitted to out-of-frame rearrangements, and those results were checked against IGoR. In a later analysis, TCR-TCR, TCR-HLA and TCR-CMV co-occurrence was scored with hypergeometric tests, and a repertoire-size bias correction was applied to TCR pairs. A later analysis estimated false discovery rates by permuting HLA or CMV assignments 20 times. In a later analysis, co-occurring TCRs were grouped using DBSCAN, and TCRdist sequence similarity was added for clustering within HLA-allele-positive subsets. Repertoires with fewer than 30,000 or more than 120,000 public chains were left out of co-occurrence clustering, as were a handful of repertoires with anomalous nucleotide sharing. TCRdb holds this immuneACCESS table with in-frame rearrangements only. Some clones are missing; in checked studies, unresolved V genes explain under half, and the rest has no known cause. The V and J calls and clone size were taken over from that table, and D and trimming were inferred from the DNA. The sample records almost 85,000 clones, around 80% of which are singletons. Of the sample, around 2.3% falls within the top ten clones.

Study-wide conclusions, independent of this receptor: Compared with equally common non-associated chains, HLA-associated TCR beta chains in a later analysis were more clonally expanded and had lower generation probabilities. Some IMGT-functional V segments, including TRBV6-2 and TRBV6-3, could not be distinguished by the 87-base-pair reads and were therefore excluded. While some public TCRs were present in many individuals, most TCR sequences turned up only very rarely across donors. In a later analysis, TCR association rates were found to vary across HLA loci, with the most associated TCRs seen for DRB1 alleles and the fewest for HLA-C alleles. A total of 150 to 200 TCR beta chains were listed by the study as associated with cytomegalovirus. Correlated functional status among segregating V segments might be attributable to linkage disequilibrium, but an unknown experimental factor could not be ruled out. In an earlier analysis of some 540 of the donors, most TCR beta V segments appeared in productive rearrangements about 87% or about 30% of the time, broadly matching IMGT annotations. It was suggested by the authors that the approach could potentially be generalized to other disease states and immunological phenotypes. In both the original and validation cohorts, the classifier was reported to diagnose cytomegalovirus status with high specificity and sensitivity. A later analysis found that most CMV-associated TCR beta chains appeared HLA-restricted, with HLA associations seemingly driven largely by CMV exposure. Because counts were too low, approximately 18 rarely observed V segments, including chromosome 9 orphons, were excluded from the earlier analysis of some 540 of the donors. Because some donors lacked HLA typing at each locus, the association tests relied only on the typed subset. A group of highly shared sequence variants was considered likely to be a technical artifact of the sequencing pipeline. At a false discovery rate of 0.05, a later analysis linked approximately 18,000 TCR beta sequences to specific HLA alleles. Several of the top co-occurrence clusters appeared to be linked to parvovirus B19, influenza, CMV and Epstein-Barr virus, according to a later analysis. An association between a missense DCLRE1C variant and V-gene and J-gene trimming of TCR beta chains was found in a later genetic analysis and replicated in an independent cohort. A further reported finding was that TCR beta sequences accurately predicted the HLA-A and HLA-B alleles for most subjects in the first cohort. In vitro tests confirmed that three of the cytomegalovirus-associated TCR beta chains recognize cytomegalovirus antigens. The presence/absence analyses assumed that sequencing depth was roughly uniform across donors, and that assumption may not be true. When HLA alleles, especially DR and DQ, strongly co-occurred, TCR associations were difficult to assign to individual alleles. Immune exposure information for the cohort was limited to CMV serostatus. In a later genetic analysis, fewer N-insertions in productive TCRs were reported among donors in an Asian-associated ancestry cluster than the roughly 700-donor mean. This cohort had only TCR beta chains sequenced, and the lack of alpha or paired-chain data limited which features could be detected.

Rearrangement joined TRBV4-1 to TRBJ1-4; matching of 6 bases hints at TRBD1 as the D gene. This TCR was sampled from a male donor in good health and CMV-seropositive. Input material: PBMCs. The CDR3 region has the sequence CASSQTGWGEKLFF. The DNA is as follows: TGCGCCAGCAGCCAAACAGGGTGGGGGGAAAAACTGTTTTTT.